This TCR beta chain was profiled in a study of T-cell memory formation after mild COVID-19. Study-wide background: TCR clustering was largely donor specific.

Via MiXCR, TCRdb re-called the 5' RACE reads, giving one row per CDR3 protein. The table has roughly 510,000 distinct CDR3 sequences, 17% seen once. This clonotype was picked up a small number of times. Its antigen is not known. General observations from the study: Memory cells collected pre-infection included some clones that later responded, suggesting cross-reactive memory joined.

Trimming at V came to 0 bases and at J to 5 bases, leaving 4 bases not matched to a gene. This CDR3 spans 16 amino acids. The germline gives CDR1 SEHNR, CDR2 FQNEAQ (reference sequence). Sequencing input: PBMCs or a T cell subset sorted from them (not recorded which). This clonotype was sampled from an adult woman who had mild COVID-19 (a few samples of this study predate the infection). Cell type and time point are not known. The V and J genes are TRBV7-9 and TRBJ2-7; TRBD2 aligns across 13 bases. CDR3 DNA sequence: TGTGCCAGCAGCTTAGCGCTCACTAGCGGGAGGGACGAGCAGTACTTC. This gives the protein CASSLALTSGRDEQYF.